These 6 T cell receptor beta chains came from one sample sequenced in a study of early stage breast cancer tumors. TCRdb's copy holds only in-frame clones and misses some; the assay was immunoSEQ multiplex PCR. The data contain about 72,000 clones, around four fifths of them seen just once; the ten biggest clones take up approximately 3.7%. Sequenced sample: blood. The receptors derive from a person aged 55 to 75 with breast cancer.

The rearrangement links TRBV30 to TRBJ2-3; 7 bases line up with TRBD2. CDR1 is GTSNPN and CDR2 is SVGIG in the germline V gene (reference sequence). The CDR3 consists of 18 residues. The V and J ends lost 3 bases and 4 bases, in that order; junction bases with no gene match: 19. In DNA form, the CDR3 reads TGTGCCTGGAGGGACGGGAGGTATGCGGCGGTTACTTCAGATACGCAGTATTTT. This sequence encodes CAWRDGRYAAVTSDTQYF.

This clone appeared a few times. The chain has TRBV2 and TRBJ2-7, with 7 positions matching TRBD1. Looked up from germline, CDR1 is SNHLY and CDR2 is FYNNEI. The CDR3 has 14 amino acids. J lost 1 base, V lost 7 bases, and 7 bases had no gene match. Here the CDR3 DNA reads TGTGCCAGCATGCGAGGGGGCTCTTCCTACGAGCAGTACTTC. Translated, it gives CASMRGGSSYEQYF.

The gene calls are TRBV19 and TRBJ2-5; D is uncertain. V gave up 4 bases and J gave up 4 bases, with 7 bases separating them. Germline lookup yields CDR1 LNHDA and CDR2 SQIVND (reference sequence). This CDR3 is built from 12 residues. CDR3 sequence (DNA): TGTGCCAGTAGTACTCGGCCAGAGACCCAGTACTTC. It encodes CASSTRPETQYF.

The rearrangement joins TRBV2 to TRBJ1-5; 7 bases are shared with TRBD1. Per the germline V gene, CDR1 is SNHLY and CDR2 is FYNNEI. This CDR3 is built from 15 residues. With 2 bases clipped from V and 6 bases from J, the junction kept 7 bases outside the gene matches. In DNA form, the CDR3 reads TGTGCCAGCAGTGAATTAGGGGGCGAGGGTCAGCCCCAGCATTTT. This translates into CASSELGGEGQPQHF.

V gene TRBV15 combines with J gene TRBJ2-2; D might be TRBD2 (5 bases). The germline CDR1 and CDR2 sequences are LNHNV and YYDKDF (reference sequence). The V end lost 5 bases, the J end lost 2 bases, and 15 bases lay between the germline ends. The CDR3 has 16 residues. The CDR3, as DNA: TGTGCCACCAGCCCTATCGGGGTCCGAAACACCGGGGAGCTGTTTTTT. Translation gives CATSPIGVRNTGELFF.

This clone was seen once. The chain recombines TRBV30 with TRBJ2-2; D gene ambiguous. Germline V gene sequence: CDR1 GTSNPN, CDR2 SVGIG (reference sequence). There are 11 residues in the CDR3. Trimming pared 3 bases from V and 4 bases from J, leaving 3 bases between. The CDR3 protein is CAWRGTGELFF. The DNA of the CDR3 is TGTGCCTGGAGGGGCACCGGGGAGCTGTTTTTT.